One sample yielded the 21 T cell receptor beta chains listed below, sequenced in a study of T cell repertoires in cytomegalovirus infection. TCRdb re-analysed the reads in MiXCR, keeping a single row per CDR3 protein. The repertoire holds 830,000 or so distinct CDR3 sequences, approximately 29% seen once, with 9.5% to 15% in the top ten. These receptors have no identified antigens. The starting material was cultured CD8+ T cells from PBMCs, obtained from culture after CMV antigen stimulation. The receptors shown here come from a human donor in good health (CMV status not recorded). Some clones in this sample may be carry-over from other donors' samples.

This clonotype was counted once. This rearrangement joins TRBV7-6 to TRBJ2-7, with 8 bases fitting TRBD1. Germline assignment: CDR1 SGHVS and CDR2 FNYEAQ. The CDR3 runs 14 residues. The V segment lost 7 bases and the J segment 3 bases; nucleotides outside the gene matches: 8. The CDR3 nucleotides are TGTGCCAGCACCACGACAGGGGCTCTCTACGAGCAGTACTTC. The encoded protein is CASTTTGALYEQYF.

This clonotype was counted many times. CDR3 amino acids: CASSLGSGTGLADTQYF. CDR3 nucleotide sequence: TGTGCCAGCAGCTTAGGGTCCGGGACAGGTTTGGCAGATACGCAGTATTTT. The chain has TRBV7-6 and TRBJ2-3, with TRBD1 matching 8 bases. CDR1 and CDR2 from the germline V gene are SGHVS and FNYEAQ. J gave up 4 bases and V 1 base, and 10 bases lay outside the gene matches. CDR3 size: 17 residues.

This chain joins TRBV20-1 and TRBJ1-1; the match to TRBD1 covers 7 bases. V trimming: 2 bases; J trimming: 3 bases; junction bases outside the gene matches: 3. The germline gives CDR1 DFQATT, CDR2 SNEGSKA (reference sequence). This CDR3 contains 13 residues. Written as DNA, the CDR3 is TGCAGTGCTAGAAACACAGGGGACACTGAAGCTTTCTTT. Protein: CSARNTGDTEAFF.

The sample holds a few counts of this clonotype. In DNA, the CDR3 is TGTGCCAGCTCACCACCCGCAGGGGCGAACACCGGGGAGCTGTTTTTT. This codes for CASSPPAGANTGELFF. This chain links TRBV18 with TRBJ2-2; the D gene is possibly TRBD1 (6 bases). CDR1 and CDR2 from the germline V gene are KGHSH and LQKENI. The CDR3 contains 16 residues. V was shortened by 0 bases and J by 0 bases, with 8 bases between the two germline ends.

The chain links TRBV5-1 to TRBJ2-1; 9 bases match TRBD2. The J segment lost 7 bases and the V segment lost 2 bases, leaving 10 bases of the junction unmatched. The CDR3 has 16 residues. Germline V gives CDR1 SGHRS, CDR2 YFSETQ. CDR3 coding DNA: TGCGCCAGCAGCTTCGGCGGGGGGGCCGTAGGGAATGAGCAGTTCTTC. Translating it yields CASSFGGGAVGNEQFF.

The chain links TRBV6-5 to TRBJ2-1; 11 bases match TRBD2. The V gene's germline CDR1 is MNHEY and CDR2 SVGAGI. This CDR3 region has 16 residues. V lost 0 bases, J lost 7 bases, and 5 bases stayed unmatched. DNA of the CDR3: TGTGCCAGCAGTTACTCGGGGCTAGCGGGGGGAAATGAGCAGTTCTTC. It specifies CASSYSGLAGGNEQFF.

This chain uses TRBV5-6 with TRBJ2-1; D not certain. V lost 4 bases, J lost 9 bases, and 14 bases lay in between. The CDR3 length is 13 residues. Germline-derived CDR1 and CDR2 are SGHDT and YYEEEE. CDR3 in amino acids: CASSQSTRSEQFF. In nucleotides, the CDR3 is TGTGCCAGCAGCCAATCGACGAGGAGTGAGCAGTTCTTC.

This clonotype was observed a few times. The chain recombines TRBV10-3 with TRBJ1-4, with no clear D. The germline gives CDR1 ENHRY, CDR2 SYGVKD. The CDR3 is 15 residues long. V lost 0 bases and J 4 bases, leaving 9 bases between the germline ends. CDR3 sequence reads: CAISESGTDNEKLFF. CDR3 in DNA: TGTGCCATCAGTGAGTCAGGAACGGATAATGAAAAACTGTTTTTT.

This clonotype was recorded a few times. The rearrangement joins TRBV6-5 to TRBJ2-2; no clear D gene. CDR3 length: 14 residues. V lost 3 bases and J 2 bases, leaving 7 bases between the germline ends. The germline V gene encodes CDR1 MNHEY and CDR2 SVGAGI. This chain's CDR3 is CASSYFRNTGELFF. CDR3 nucleotides: TGTGCCAGCAGTTATTTTCGAAACACCGGGGAGCTGTTTTTT.

The V and J genes are TRBV19 and TRBJ1-2, with D unclear. Trimming cost V 5 bases and J 5 bases, with 9 bases left between them. The CDR3 is 12 residues long. Germline loops: CDR1 LNHDA, CDR2 SQIVND (reference sequence). The CDR3 DNA is TGTGCCAGTAGTCCCGGGCTATATGGCTACACCTTC. Its protein is CASSPGLYGYTF. Full variable domain (missing parts from reference TRBV19 and TRBJ1-2): DGGITQSPKYLFRKEGQNVTLSCEQNLNHDAMYWYRQDPGQGLRLIYYSQIVNDFQKGDIAEGYSVSREKKESFPLTVTSAQKNPTAFYLCASSPGLYGYTFGSGTRLTVV.

This rearrangement joins TRBV6-2 or TRBV6-3 to TRBJ2-1, with D hard to call. Germline loops: CDR1 MNHEY, CDR2 SVGEGT. The V end lost 6 bases, the J end lost 9 bases, and 12 bases lay between the germline ends. CDR3 size: 12 residues. CDR3 DNA: TGTGCCAGCAGCCCGACGTTCCTTGAGCAGTTCTTC. Translated, it gives CASSPTFLEQFF.

This clonotype was seen a handful of times. The rearrangement joins TRBV6-1 to TRBJ1-1; D is perhaps TRBD1 (6 bases). Trimming pared 5 bases from V and 3 bases from J, leaving 13 bases between. The CDR3 length is 14 residues. The germline CDR1 and CDR2 sequences are MNHNS and SASEGT. As DNA, the CDR3 is TGTGCCAGCAGTAAAACAGGGATTGACACTGAAGCTTTCTTT. It codes for CASSKTGIDTEAFF.

This clonotype came up many times. V gene TRBV7-9 combines with J gene TRBJ2-4; D is undetermined. This CDR3 contains 15 residues. Germline CDR1 SEHNR, CDR2 FQNEAQ (reference sequence). Trimming took 1 base from V and 1 from J, leaving 8 bases between them. The CDR3 coding sequence is TGTGCCAGCAGCTTAGGTAGTCCGGCCAAAAACATTCAGTACTTC. Its protein product is CASSLGSPAKNIQYF.

This rearrangement joins TRBV27 to TRBJ2-5, with D perhaps given as TRBD1 or TRBD2 (7 bases each). CDR1 MNHEY and CDR2 SMNVEV come from the germline V gene (reference sequence). V was trimmed by 5 bases and J by 2 bases, leaving 18 bases between them. This CDR3 has 16 residues. CDR3 protein: CASSGRGGTAQETQYF. The CDR3 region has the DNA TGTGCCAGCAGTGGGAGGGGCGGGACAGCTCAAGAGACCCAGTACTTC.

CDR3 sequence reads: CASSSRTGLKYGYTF. In DNA form, the CDR3 reads TGTGCCAGCAGCTCCCGGACAGGGCTGAAGTATGGCTACACCTTC. The chain employs TRBV7-8 and TRBJ1-2; 8 positions agree with TRBD1. Germline V gives CDR1 SGHVS, CDR2 FQNEAQ. The CDR3 is 15 amino acids. With 4 bases clipped from V and 5 bases from J, the junction kept 9 bases outside the gene matches. Full variable domain (missing parts from reference TRBV7-8 and TRBJ1-2): GAGVSQSPRYKVAKRGQDVALRCDPISGHVSLFWYQQALGQGPEFLTYFQNEAQLDKSGLPSDRFFAERPEGSVSTLKIQRTQQEDSAVYLCASSSRTGLKYGYTFGSGTRLTVV.

The chain is built from TRBV10-2 and TRBJ2-1; D is uncertain. CDR1 WSHSY and CDR2 SAAADI come from the germline V gene. The V end was cut by 6 bases, the J end by 7 bases, with 7 bases between. This CDR3 contains 11 residues. CDR3 in DNA: TGCGCCAGCAGAGAGGCAAATGAGCAGTTCTTC. As protein: CASREANEQFF.

The chain joins TRBV13 to TRBJ2-7; 11 bases are shared with TRBD2. CDR1 is PRHDT, CDR2 FYEKMQ, per germline (reference sequence). With 5 bases clipped from V and 2 bases from J, the junction kept 5 bases outside the gene matches. The CDR3 loop spans 15 amino acids. The CDR3 DNA follows: TGTGCCAGCAGCCCCGGGACTAGCGGAGCCTACGAGCAGTACTTC. This encodes CASSPGTSGAYEQYF.

This clonotype was seen ten or more times. The V call is TRBV19, the J call TRBJ2-3; 7 bases are a match to TRBD1. CDR1 is LNHDA and CDR2 is SQIVND in the germline V gene (reference sequence). There are 13 residues in the CDR3. V shed 5 bases, J shed 6 bases, and the junction held 5 bases outside the gene matches. Here the CDR3 DNA reads TGTGCCAGTAGTTCACAACAGGGGGATACGCAGTATTTT. It specifies CASSSQQGDTQYF.

V is TRBV20-1 and J is TRBJ2-4; no clear D. The CDR3 runs 16 residues. V shed 3 bases and J shed 0 bases, with 15 bases lying between them. Germline CDR1 and CDR2: DFQATT and SNEGSKA (reference sequence). The CDR3, as DNA: TGCAGTGCTAGCCTTGACCCTCCAATAGCCAAAAACATTCAGTACTTC. Translated, it gives CSASLDPPIAKNIQYF.

This chain links TRBV4-1 with TRBJ2-4; D uncertain. Deletions cut 1 base from V and 9 bases from J, with 10 bases between. Germline CDR1 reads MGHRA; CDR2 reads YSYEKL. CDR3 size: 13 residues. The CDR3 sequence: CASSQAGFGIQYF. In DNA form, the CDR3 reads TGCGCCAGCAGCCAAGCGGGTTTCGGCATTCAGTACTTC.

The chain carries TRBV9 and TRBJ2-1; TRBD1 is a possible D gene (5 bases). Trimming took off 3 bases at V and 5 bases at J, with 12 bases between the two ends. There are 14 residues in the CDR3. Germline V lookup: CDR1 SGDLS, CDR2 YYNGEE. The CDR3 nucleotides read TGTGCCAGCAGCGATACAGGTCACCACAATGAGCAGTTCTTC. It is translated as CASSDTGHHNEQFF.